Listed below are T cell receptor beta chains from one sample, sequenced in a study of T cells in localized non-small cell lung cancer. The method was immunoSEQ multiplex PCR; TCRdb's version includes in-frame clones alone and lacks a portion of them. The repertoire holds approximately 70,000 clones, with 80% to 90% as singletons. This material consisted of peripheral blood, taken before any cancer treatment. The receptors shown here come from a male donor aged 60 or older with stage III squamous cell lung carcinoma. Both conserved end residues are part of each CDR3. A D gene is named only where the DNA matches it firmly. The size field is filled for only some rows; it gives once, few, many or a size class.

V gene	J gene	D gene	clone size	CDR3 protein	CDR3 DNA
TRBV7-9	TRBJ2-5	-	-	CASSLTIETQYF	TGTGCCAGCAGCTTAACCATTGAGACCCAGTACTTC
TRBV21-1	TRBJ1-6	-	-	CASTPDRGLSYNSPLHF	TGTGCCAGCACTCCAGACAGGGGTTTGTCCTATAATTCACCCCTCCACTTT
TRBV5-6	TRBJ1-6	-	-	CASSLGQGASPLHF	TGTGCCAGCAGCTTGGGGCAGGGAGCTTCACCCCTCCACTTT
TRBV10-3	TRBJ2-3	TRBD1	-	CAISEGTGGTDTQYF	TGTGCCATCAGTGAGGGTACAGGGGGCACAGATACGCAGTATTTT
TRBV19	TRBJ1-4	-	-	CASSMEGRNEKLFF	TGTGCCAGTAGTATGGAGGGGCGTAATGAAAAACTGTTTTTT
TRBV7-9	TRBJ2-3	-	-	CASSLKGGPDTQYF	TGTGCCAGCAGCTTAAAGGGGGGCCCTGATACGCAGTATTTT
TRBV6-6	TRBJ1-2	TRBD1	-	CASSRGTGGYGYTF	TGTGCCAGCAGCCGCGGGACAGGGGGCTATGGCTACACCTTC
TRBV7-2	TRBJ1-5	TRBD1	-	CASSLEGTGGDQPQHF	TGTGCCAGCAGCTTAGAAGGGACAGGGGGCGATCAGCCCCAGCATTTT
TRBV19	TRBJ2-7	TRBD1	once	CASSIVGQGKYEQYF	TGTGCCAGTAGTATAGTGGGACAGGGGAAGTACGAGCAGTACTTC
TRBV27	TRBJ2-7	-	-	CASSLKQGRTYEQYF	TGTGCCAGCAGTTTAAAACAGGGGAGGACCTACGAGCAGTACTTC
TRBV19	TRBJ1-2	TRBD1	-	CANRRDRFYYGYTF	TGTGCCAATCGAAGGGACAGATTCTACTATGGCTACACCTTC
TRBV2	TRBJ2-2	TRBD1	-	CASRAGGTGELFF	TGTGCCAGCAGAGCAGGGGGAACCGGGGAGCTGTTTTTT
TRBV19	TRBJ2-1	-	-	CASSINRGSEQFF	TGTGCCAGTAGTATAAACCGGGGTTCTGAGCAGTTCTTC
TRBV2	TRBJ1-2	-	-	CACLSTRGNYGYTF	TGTGCCTGCTTAAGTACACGGGGTAACTATGGCTACACCTTC
TRBV29-1	TRBJ2-4	-	-	CSAIRDKLQYF	TGCAGCGCTATCAGGGACAAGCTTCAGTACTTC
TRBV4-2	TRBJ1-2	TRBD1	-	CASSQGPGQPSYGYTF	TGTGCCAGCAGCCAAGGACCGGGACAGCCGAGCTATGGCTACACCTTC
TRBV9	TRBJ2-7	-	-	CASSVAADYPYEQYF	TGTGCCAGCAGCGTAGCGGCAGACTACCCCTACGAGCAGTACTTC
TRBV19	TRBJ2-1	-	-	CASRPSSDNEQFF	TGTGCCAGTAGGCCAAGTTCGGACAATGAGCAGTTCTTC
TRBV5-5	TRBJ1-1	-	-	CASSLGGRVTEAFF	TGTGCCAGCAGCTTGGGGGGGCGCGTCACTGAAGCTTTCTTT
TRBV11-2	TRBJ1-6	-	-	CASSFRGPLHF	TGTGCCAGCAGCTTCCGAGGACCCCTCCACTTT
TRBV6-1	TRBJ1-1	-	-	CASSESGNTEAFF	TGTGCCAGCAGTGAGTCGGGGAACACTGAAGCTTTCTTT
TRBV6-4	TRBJ2-2	-	-	CASSVYLDSGELFF	TGTGCCAGCAGTGTCTATTTAGACTCCGGGGAGCTGTTTTTT
TRBV6-4	TRBJ2-1	TRBD1	-	CASGSGTGANEQFF	TGTGCCAGCGGGTCCGGGACAGGGGCCAATGAGCAGTTCTTC
TRBV25-1	TRBJ1-4	-	-	CASSSRGSNEKLFF	TGTGCCAGCAGTTCCCGGGGGAGTAATGAAAAACTGTTTTTT
TRBV6-1	TRBJ2-1	-	-	CASNSQVSYNEQFF	TGTGCCAGCAACTCTCAGGTCTCCTACAATGAGCAGTTCTTC
TRBV11-2	TRBJ2-5	TRBD1	-	CASSDGQGPSQETQYF	TGTGCCAGCAGCGACGGACAGGGTCCAAGCCAAGAGACCCAGTACTTC
TRBV6-1	TRBJ1-1	-	-	CASSEWLGSGSEAFF	TGTGCCAGCAGTGAATGGCTGGGGTCGGGGAGCGAAGCTTTCTTT
TRBV7-9	TRBJ2-1	TRBD2	-	CASSTPRTTSGGANEQFF	TGTGCCAGCAGCACGCCTCGAACCACTAGCGGGGGGGCCAATGAGCAGTTCTTC
TRBV28	TRBJ2-3	-	-	CASRPPRRGPSTDTQYF	TGTGCCAGCAGACCACCTCGGCGGGGGCCCAGCACAGATACGCAGTATTTT
TRBV28	TRBJ1-1	TRBD1	-	CASPDRGGNTEAFF	TGTGCCAGCCCAGACAGGGGGGGTAACACTGAAGCTTTCTTT
TRBV6-1	TRBJ2-2	TRBD1	-	CASSDRGPGPLNTGELFF	TGTGCCAGCAGTGACAGGGGGCCGGGACCCCTGAACACCGGGGAGCTGTTTTTT
TRBV30	TRBJ1-2	-	-	CAWGRLEGYTF	TGTGCCTGGGGCAGGTTAGAGGGCTACACCTTC
TRBV28	TRBJ2-3	-	-	CASSFRELAASTDTQYF	TGTGCCAGCAGTTTCCGCGAACTAGCTGCTAGCACAGATACGCAGTATTTT
TRBV5-6	TRBJ1-1	TRBD1	-	CASSRAQGGNTEAFF	TGTGCCAGCAGCAGGGCACAGGGGGGAAACACTGAAGCTTTCTTT
TRBV5-1	TRBJ2-2	-	-	CASSKGTATNTGELFF	TGCGCCAGCAGCAAGGGGACGGCTACGAACACCGGGGAGCTGTTTTTT
TRBV5-1	TRBJ1-1	-	-	CASRRDGNTEAFF	TGCGCCAGCAGACGGGACGGGAACACTGAAGCTTTCTTT
TRBV9	TRBJ2-3	TRBD2	-	CASSVGSGGYRTDTQYF	TGTGCCAGCAGCGTAGGGAGCGGGGGGTATCGCACAGATACGCAGTATTTT
TRBV30	TRBJ2-2	-	-	CAWSPPSNTGELFF	TGTGCCTGGAGTCCCCCTTCCAACACCGGGGAGCTGTTTTTT
TRBV6-5	TRBJ2-2	-	-	CASNPRAGELFF	TGTGCCAGCAATCCTCGGGCCGGGGAGCTGTTTTTT
TRBV7-6	TRBJ1-1	TRBD1	-	CASSTTGVYTEAFF	TGTGCCAGCAGCACGACAGGGGTCTACACTGAAGCTTTCTTT
TRBV19	TRBJ2-6	TRBD1	-	CASSRDRYRSGANVLTF	TGTGCCAGTAGTAGGGACAGGTACCGTTCTGGGGCCAACGTCCTGACTTTC
TRBV20-1	TRBJ2-3	-	-	CSAGEYTQYF	TGCAGTGCAGGGGAGTATACGCAGTATTTT
TRBV6-6	TRBJ2-7	TRBD1	-	CASSWGQYQSYEQYF	TGTGCCAGCAGTTGGGGACAGTACCAATCCTACGAGCAGTACTTC
TRBV11-2	TRBJ1-4	-	-	CASSLAGIATNEKLFF	TGTGCCAGCAGCTTAGCCGGCATAGCAACTAATGAAAAACTGTTTTTT
TRBV19	TRBJ1-4	-	-	CASSIGRIANEKLFF	TGTGCCAGTAGTATAGGGCGGATAGCTAATGAAAAACTGTTTTTT
TRBV5-1	TRBJ2-5	-	-	CASSLAESQTQYF	TGCGCCAGCAGCTTGGCTGAGTCACAGACCCAGTACTTC
TRBV6-4	TRBJ2-1	TRBD1	once	CASSKGPGTGVEQFF	TGTGCCAGCTCAAAAGGGCCCGGGACAGGGGTTGAGCAGTTCTTC
TRBV28	TRBJ1-5	-	once	CASSFGDKAQHF	TGTGCCAGCAGTTTTGGTGATAAAGCCCAGCATTTT
TRBV5-6	TRBJ2-3	TRBD1	-	CASSLAGQGVADTQYF	TGTGCCAGCAGCTTGGCGGGACAGGGGGTTGCAGATACGCAGTATTTT
TRBV7-9	TRBJ1-2	-	-	CASSSRKGYGYTF	TGTGCCAGCAGCTCCAGGAAGGGCTATGGCTACACCTTC
TRBV19	TRBJ1-1	-	-	CASSEGRLNTEAFF	TGTGCCAGTAGTGAAGGCAGACTGAACACTGAAGCTTTCTTT
TRBV5-5	TRBJ1-2	TRBD1	-	CASSSNLPGQVYGYTF	TGTGCCAGCAGCTCAAACTTACCGGGACAGGTCTATGGCTACACCTTC
TRBV5-1	TRBJ2-3	TRBD2	-	CASSFLAGGFTDTQYF	TGCGCCAGCAGCTTCCTAGCGGGGGGATTCACAGATACGCAGTATTTT
TRBV11-2	TRBJ1-2	TRBD1	few	CASSPPQGVGGYTF	TGTGCCAGCAGCCCACCGCAGGGGGTGGGTGGCTACACCTTC